The rows below give T cell receptor beta chains drawn from one sample of a study of brain T cells in children with intractable seizures. Measured with immunoSEQ multiplex PCR; TCRdb has only the in-frame clones, and not every one. The sample includes 110,000 or so clones, approximately 94% of them seen just once. The specimen comprised peripheral blood, sampled at surgery. These receptors all come from a boy under two years old with hemimegalencephaly and intractable seizures. Each CDR3 is given with its conserved first and last residue. A D gene is named only where the DNA matches it firmly. Clone size is stated in some rows and not others, as once, few, many or a class when expanded.

cdr3_nt: TGTGCCAGCAGAGGGAGGGGGGACTATGGCTACACCTTC; cdr3_aa: CASRGRGDYGYTF; v_call: TRBV11-2; clone_size: .; d_call: .; j_call: TRBJ1-2
cdr3_nt: TGTGCCAGCAGCCCACAAGAGACCCAGTACTTC; cdr3_aa: CASSPQETQYF; v_call: TRBV7-2; clone_size: .; d_call: .; j_call: TRBJ2-5
cdr3_nt: TGTGCCAGCAGCTGGAGTAGGGGGCGGACCGGGGAGCTGTTTTTT; cdr3_aa: CASSWSRGRTGELFF; v_call: TRBV11-2; clone_size: .; d_call: TRBD1; j_call: TRBJ2-2
cdr3_nt: TGTGCCAGCTCCTCTTTCCGGGAAAGACAGGGCGGGACAGATACGCAGTATTTT; cdr3_aa: CASSSFRERQGGTDTQYF; v_call: TRBV28; clone_size: .; d_call: TRBD1; j_call: TRBJ2-3
cdr3_nt: TGTGCCAGCAGCGTAGGTGCCAAATCCTCCTACGAGCAGTACTTC; cdr3_aa: CASSVGAKSSYEQYF; v_call: TRBV9; clone_size: once; d_call: .; j_call: TRBJ2-7
cdr3_nt: TGTGCCAGCAGTTTCCTAGCGGGAACCGGGGAGCTGTTTTTT; cdr3_aa: CASSFLAGTGELFF; v_call: TRBV28; clone_size: .; d_call: TRBD2; j_call: TRBJ2-2
cdr3_nt: TGTGCCAGCAGCTCCACGGGATCCGGGGAGCTGTTTTTT; cdr3_aa: CASSSTGSGELFF; v_call: TRBV11-2; clone_size: .; d_call: .; j_call: TRBJ2-2
cdr3_nt: TGTGCCAGCAGTGAAATGGGCGGGAGGGAGGCCTACGAGCAGTACTTC; cdr3_aa: CASSEMGGREAYEQYF; v_call: TRBV6-1; clone_size: .; d_call: TRBD2; j_call: TRBJ2-7
cdr3_nt: TGTGCCAGCAGCTTAATAGGGTTGGATGGCTACACCTTC; cdr3_aa: CASSLIGLDGYTF; v_call: TRBV7-2; clone_size: .; d_call: .; j_call: TRBJ1-2
cdr3_nt: TGCGCCAGCGGTCTTGATGGGACCGCGATGAACACTGAAGCTTTCTTT; cdr3_aa: CASGLDGTAMNTEAFF; v_call: TRBV4-1; clone_size: .; d_call: .; j_call: TRBJ1-1
cdr3_nt: TGTGCCAGTAGTAGTATAAGGGACTCTGGGGCCAACGTCCTGACTTTC; cdr3_aa: CASSSIRDSGANVLTF; v_call: TRBV19; clone_size: .; d_call: .; j_call: TRBJ2-6
cdr3_nt: TGTGCCAGCAGCTTTCTAGGTCTTGAGTCCTACAATGAGCAGTTCTTC; cdr3_aa: CASSFLGLESYNEQFF; v_call: TRBV7-2; clone_size: .; d_call: .; j_call: TRBJ2-1
cdr3_nt: TGTGCCAGCAGTTTGGGCGGCTCCTACGAGCAGTACTTC; cdr3_aa: CASSLGGSYEQYF; v_call: TRBV27; clone_size: .; d_call: .; j_call: TRBJ2-7
cdr3_nt: TGTGCCAGCAGCCAAGATCTGGGTAGCGGGACAGATACGCAGTATTTT; cdr3_aa: CASSQDLGSGTDTQYF; v_call: TRBV3-1/TRBV3-2; clone_size: .; d_call: TRBD2; j_call: TRBJ2-3
cdr3_nt: TGTGCCAGCAGCCAGGGTTACTATGGCTACACCTTC; cdr3_aa: CASSQGYYGYTF; v_call: TRBV6-2/TRBV6-3; clone_size: few; d_call: .; j_call: TRBJ1-2
cdr3_nt: TGTGCCAGCAGCCGGGTAGTCCCTGGAAACACCATATATTTT; cdr3_aa: CASSRVVPGNTIYF; v_call: TRBV28; clone_size: .; d_call: .; j_call: TRBJ1-3
cdr3_nt: TGTGCCAGCAGTCATACGGGACTAGCGGGAGTATTTGAGCAGTTCTTC; cdr3_aa: CASSHTGLAGVFEQFF; v_call: TRBV27; clone_size: .; d_call: TRBD2; j_call: TRBJ2-1
cdr3_nt: TGTGCCAGCAGCTTAGCGGCAGGGTTATCAGATACGCAGTATTTT; cdr3_aa: CASSLAAGLSDTQYF; v_call: TRBV7-2; clone_size: .; d_call: .; j_call: TRBJ2-3
cdr3_nt: TGTGCCAGCAGCTTAGTGGGACAGGGGATAAACAATGAGCAGTTCTTC; cdr3_aa: CASSLVGQGINNEQFF; v_call: TRBV28; clone_size: .; d_call: TRBD1; j_call: TRBJ2-1
cdr3_nt: TGTGCCAGCAGCTACACCCCCTGGTCCGATACGCAGTATTTT; cdr3_aa: CASSYTPWSDTQYF; v_call: TRBV5-4; clone_size: .; d_call: .; j_call: TRBJ2-3
cdr3_nt: TGTGCCAGCAGTTTTACCCTAGGACAGAGCTACGAGCAGTACTTC; cdr3_aa: CASSFTLGQSYEQYF; v_call: TRBV28; clone_size: .; d_call: .; j_call: TRBJ2-7
cdr3_nt: TGTGCCAGCAGTCCCTCATTCGGACAGAGGGAGACCCAGTACTTC; cdr3_aa: CASSPSFGQRETQYF; v_call: TRBV28; clone_size: .; d_call: .; j_call: TRBJ2-5
cdr3_nt: TGTGCCAGCTCCTTTCTCTACTCCCCCAATGAGCAGTTCTTC; cdr3_aa: CASSFLYSPNEQFF; v_call: TRBV6-5; clone_size: .; d_call: .; j_call: TRBJ2-1
cdr3_nt: TGTGCCAGCAGTTTAGCGGGCGGGAGCTCCTACGAGCAGTACTTC; cdr3_aa: CASSLAGGSSYEQYF; v_call: TRBV27; clone_size: .; d_call: TRBD2; j_call: TRBJ2-7
cdr3_nt: TGTGCCAGCAGTTTAGCATTAGCCAAAAACATTCAGTACTTC; cdr3_aa: CASSLALAKNIQYF; v_call: TRBV2; clone_size: .; d_call: .; j_call: TRBJ2-4
cdr3_nt: TGTGCCAGCAGCAAGGGACACAGAGACGGCTACACCTTC; cdr3_aa: CASSKGHRDGYTF; v_call: TRBV11-2; clone_size: .; d_call: .; j_call: TRBJ1-2